This is a list of T cell receptor beta chains from one sample in a study of human T cells and chemical hapten exposure. TCRdb independently ran MiXCR on the RACE reads; one entry per CDR3 protein. The profile shows around 60,000 distinct CDR3 sequences, 5.5% to 7.5% of them singletons. The material sequenced was whole blood, taken in connection with sensitization to the hapten diphenylcyclopropenone (DPC). These receptors were obtained from a woman younger than 45 with alopecia areata. Some clones in this sample may be carry-over from other donors' samples. CDR3s include the opening cysteine and the closing phenylalanine or tryptophan. The D gene is left open where the match is weak. The size entry is marked missing in some rows and otherwise reads once, few, many or a size class.

D gene | J gene | clone size | CDR3 length | V gene | CDR3 protein | CDR3 DNA
- | TRBJ1-1 | - | 14 | TRBV5-1 | CASSGWTDATEAFF | TGCGCCAGCAGCGGATGGACAGATGCCACTGAAGCTTTCTTT
- | TRBJ1-4 | - | 14 | TRBV27 | CASSWVEGAEKLFF | TGTGCCAGCAGTTGGGTGGAGGGAGCGGAAAAACTGTTTTTT
- | TRBJ1-1 | - | 15 | TRBV19 | CASSIRPRADTEAFF | TGTGCCAGTAGTATTAGACCCAGGGCGGACACTGAAGCTTTCTTT
- | TRBJ2-7 | many | 14 | TRBV27 | CASSWEPRVAEQYF | TGTGCCAGCAGTTGGGAACCCAGGGTAGCCGAGCAGTACTTC
TRBD2 | TRBJ2-3 | - | 18 | TRBV5-5 | CASSLADTSGGFVDTQYF | TGTGCCAGCAGCTTGGCCGACACTAGCGGGGGTTTTGTAGATACGCAGTATTTT
TRBD1 | TRBJ1-1 | many | 13 | TRBV3-1 | CASSRQGDTEAFF | TGTGCCAGCAGCCGTCAGGGGGACACTGAAGCTTTCTTT
- | TRBJ2-1 | few | 13 | TRBV11-2 | CASSLDRPGEQFF | TGTGCCAGCAGCTTAGATCGCCCCGGTGAGCAGTTCTTC
- | TRBJ2-7 | many | 13 | TRBV14 | CASSPWWGYEQYF | TGTGCCAGCAGCCCATGGTGGGGCTACGAGCAGTACTTC
- | TRBJ1-1 | many | 14 | TRBV6-5 | CASSYGLVNTEAFF | TGTGCCAGCAGTTACGGTCTCGTGAACACTGAAGCTTTCTTT
- | TRBJ2-3 | many | 15 | TRBV12-3/TRBV12-4 | CASRPGRASTDTQYF | TGTGCCAGCAGACCTGGGAGAGCCTCAACAGATACGCAGTATTTT
TRBD2 | TRBJ2-3 | many | 18 | TRBV7-8 | CASSRGAQAGGITDTQYF | TGTGCCAGCAGCCGGGGAGCGCAGGCGGGGGGGATCACAGATACGCAGTATTTT
- | TRBJ1-2 | - | 14 | TRBV29-1 | CSVGAQGANYGYTF | TGCAGCGTTGGGGCACAGGGAGCTAACTATGGCTACACCTTC
- | TRBJ1-2 | many | 13 | TRBV29-1 | CSVGSTSGGGYTF | TGCAGCGTTGGGTCGACATCGGGAGGCGGCTACACCTTC
TRBD2 | TRBJ2-2 | many | 18 | TRBV20-1 | CSARDLTSGGADTGELFF | TGCAGTGCTAGAGATCTTACTAGCGGGGGGGCCGACACCGGGGAGCTGTTTTTT
- | TRBJ1-1 | few | 14 | TRBV9 | CASSVGTANTEAFF | TGTGCCAGCAGCGTTGGGACGGCGAACACTGAAGCTTTCTTT
- | TRBJ1-1 | many | 12 | TRBV3-1 | CASSQALTEAFF | TGTGCCAGCAGCCAGGCCCTCACTGAAGCTTTCTTT
TRBD1 | TRBJ2-5 | many | 15 | TRBV19 | CASSILRGTEETQYF | TGTGCCAGTAGTATTCTCAGGGGGACGGAGGAGACCCAGTACTTC
TRBD1 | TRBJ2-7 | many | 13 | TRBV7-8 | CASSRQGPYEQYF | TGTGCCAGCAGCCGACAGGGCCCCTACGAGCAGTACTTC
TRBD1 | TRBJ2-5 | - | 15 | TRBV29-1 | CSVEKGTGGRETQYF | TGCAGCGTTGAAAAGGGGACAGGGGGCAGAGAGACCCAGTACTTC